This TCR beta chain was sequenced during a study of T-cell reconstitution after alpha-beta-depleted transplantation in children (dated by TCRdb to 2016 to 2018). Study-level background: T-cell immune reconstitution after TCRalphabeta/CD19-depleted allogeneic hematopoietic cell transplantation in children was quantitatively tracked in the study by means of TCR repertoire profiling.

This clonotype was seen many times. Its antigen is not yet known. Base qualities are not provided; no much larger clone lies one nucleotide away. Library prep was done by PCR. Instrument on record: Illumina HiSeq 2500. To normalize quantification of the TCRbeta repertoire, the TCR libraries were built with molecular barcoding that relied on unique molecular identifiers. TCRdb took the public reads, trimmed them with fastp at Q25, ran MiXCR for clone calling and kept in-frame beta chains. Here each entry gathers all rows of one CDR3 protein and keeps the most common genes and DNA. The sample table holds approximately 210,000 distinct CDR3 sequences, of which just over 14% were seen once. Together, the top ten hold about 12% of the sample. The source was PBMCs from the stem cell graft donor, collected from the stem cell graft. The TCR originated in a human donor who donated a stem cell graft to a child with acute lymphoblastic leukemia.

In nucleotides, the sequence is TGTGCCAGTATCGACAGCACAGATACGCAGTATTTT. It specifies CASIDSTDTQYF. The chain is assembled from TRBV19 and TRBJ2-3, with the D segment identity uncertain. From the cysteine up to the phenylalanine, the CDR3 has a length of 12 residues. Only the CDR3 part of the read is kept: 36 bases, read in frame from the first base. Relative to germline, V is 7 bases shorter and J is 0 bases shorter, with 5 bases between their ends. The germline V gene (reference sequence) gives CDR1 as LNHDA and CDR2 as SQIVND.